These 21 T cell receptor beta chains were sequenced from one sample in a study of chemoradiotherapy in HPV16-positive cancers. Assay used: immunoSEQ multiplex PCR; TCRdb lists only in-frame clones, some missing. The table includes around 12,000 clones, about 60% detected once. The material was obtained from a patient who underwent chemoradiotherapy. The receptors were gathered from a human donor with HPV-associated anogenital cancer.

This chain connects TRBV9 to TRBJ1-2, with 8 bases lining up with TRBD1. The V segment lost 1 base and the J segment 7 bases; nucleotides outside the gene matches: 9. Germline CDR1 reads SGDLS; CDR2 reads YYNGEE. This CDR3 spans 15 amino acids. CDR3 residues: CASSVMTGEEGGYTF. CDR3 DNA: TGTGCCAGCAGCGTAATGACAGGGGAGGAGGGTGGCTACACCTTC.

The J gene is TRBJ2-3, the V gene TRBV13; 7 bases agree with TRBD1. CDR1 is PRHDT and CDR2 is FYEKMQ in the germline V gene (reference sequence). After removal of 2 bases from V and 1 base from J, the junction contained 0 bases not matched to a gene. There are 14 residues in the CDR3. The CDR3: CASSLQGGTDTQYF. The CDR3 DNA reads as TGTGCCAGCAGCTTACAGGGGGGCACAGATACGCAGTATTTT.

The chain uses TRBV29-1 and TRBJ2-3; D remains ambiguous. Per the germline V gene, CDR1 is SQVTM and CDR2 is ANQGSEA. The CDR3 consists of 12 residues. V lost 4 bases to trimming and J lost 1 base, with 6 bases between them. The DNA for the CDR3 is TGCAGCGTTGGTGGTCGCACAGATACGCAGTATTTT. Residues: CSVGGRTDTQYF.

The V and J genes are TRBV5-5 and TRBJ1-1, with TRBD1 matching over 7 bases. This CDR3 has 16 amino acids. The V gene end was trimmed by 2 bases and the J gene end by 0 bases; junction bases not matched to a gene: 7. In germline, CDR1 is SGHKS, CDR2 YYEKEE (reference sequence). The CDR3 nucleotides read TGTGCCAGCAGCTTATCCGGGACAGTCATGAACACTGAAGCTTTCTTT. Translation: CASSLSGTVMNTEAFF.

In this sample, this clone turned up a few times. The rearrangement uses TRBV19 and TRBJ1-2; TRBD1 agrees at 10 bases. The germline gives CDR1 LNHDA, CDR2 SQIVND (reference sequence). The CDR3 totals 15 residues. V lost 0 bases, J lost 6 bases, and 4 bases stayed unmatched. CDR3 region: CASSIEAGTGDGYTF. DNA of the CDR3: TGTGCCAGTAGTATAGAGGCCGGGACAGGGGATGGCTACACCTTC. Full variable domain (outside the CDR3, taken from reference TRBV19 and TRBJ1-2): DGGITQSPKYLFRKEGQNVTLSCEQNLNHDAMYWYRQDPGQGLRLIYYSQIVNDFQKGDIAEGYSVSREKKESFPLTVTSAQKNPTAFYLCASSIEAGTGDGYTFGSGTRLTVV.

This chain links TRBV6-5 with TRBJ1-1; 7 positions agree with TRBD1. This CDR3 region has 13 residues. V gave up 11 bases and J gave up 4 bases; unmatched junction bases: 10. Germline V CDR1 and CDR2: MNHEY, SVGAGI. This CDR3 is CAAWAGGSTEAFF. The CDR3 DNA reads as TGTGCCGCCTGGGCAGGGGGAAGCACTGAAGCTTTCTTT.

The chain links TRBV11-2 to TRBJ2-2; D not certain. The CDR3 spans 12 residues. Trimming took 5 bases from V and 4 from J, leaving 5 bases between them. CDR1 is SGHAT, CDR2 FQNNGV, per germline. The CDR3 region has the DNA TGTGCCAGCAGCCCCGCCACCGGGGAGCTGTTTTTT. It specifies CASSPATGELFF.

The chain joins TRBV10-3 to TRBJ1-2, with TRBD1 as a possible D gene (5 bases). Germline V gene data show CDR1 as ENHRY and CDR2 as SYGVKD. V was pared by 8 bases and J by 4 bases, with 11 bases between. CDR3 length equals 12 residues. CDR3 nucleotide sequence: TGTGCCATCCAGGACAACTTCTATGGCTACACCTTC. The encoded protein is CAIQDNFYGYTF.

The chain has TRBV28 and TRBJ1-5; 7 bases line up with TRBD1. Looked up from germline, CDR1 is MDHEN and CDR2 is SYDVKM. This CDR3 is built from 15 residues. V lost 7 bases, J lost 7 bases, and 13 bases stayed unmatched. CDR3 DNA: TGTGCCAGCACTACCCGGGGAGGGGGCGACCAGCCCCAGCATTTT. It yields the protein CASTTRGGGDQPQHF.

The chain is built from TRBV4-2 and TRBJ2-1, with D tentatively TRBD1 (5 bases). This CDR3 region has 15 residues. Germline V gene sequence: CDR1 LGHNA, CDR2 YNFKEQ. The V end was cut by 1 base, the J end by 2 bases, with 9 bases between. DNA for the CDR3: TGTGCCAGCAGCCAAGTAGGGGTTACCTACAATGAGCAGTTCTTC. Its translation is CASSQVGVTYNEQFF.

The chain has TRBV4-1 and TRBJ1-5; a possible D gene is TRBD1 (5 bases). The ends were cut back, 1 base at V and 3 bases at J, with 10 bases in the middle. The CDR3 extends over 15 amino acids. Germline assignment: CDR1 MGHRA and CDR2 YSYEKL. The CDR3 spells CASSQVQGPNQPQHF. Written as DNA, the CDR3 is TGCGCCAGCAGCCAAGTTCAGGGACCCAATCAGCCCCAGCATTTT.

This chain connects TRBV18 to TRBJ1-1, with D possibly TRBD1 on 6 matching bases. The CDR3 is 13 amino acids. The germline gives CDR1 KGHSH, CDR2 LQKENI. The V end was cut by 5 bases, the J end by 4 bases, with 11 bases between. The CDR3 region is CASSRADSTEAFF. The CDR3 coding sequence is TGTGCCAGCTCAAGGGCGGACAGCACTGAAGCTTTCTTT.

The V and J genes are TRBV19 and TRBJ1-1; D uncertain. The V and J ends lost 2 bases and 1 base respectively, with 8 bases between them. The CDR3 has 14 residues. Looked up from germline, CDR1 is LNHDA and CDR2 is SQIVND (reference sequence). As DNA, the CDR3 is TGTGCCAGTAGTATATGGCAGGCGAACACTGAAGCTTTCTTT. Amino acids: CASSIWQANTEAFF.

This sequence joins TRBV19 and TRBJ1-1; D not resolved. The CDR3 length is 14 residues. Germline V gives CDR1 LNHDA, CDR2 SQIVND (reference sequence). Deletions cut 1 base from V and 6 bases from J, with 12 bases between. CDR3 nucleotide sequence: TGTGCCAGTAGTATAGTCCGACATAGCGCTGAAGCTTTCTTT. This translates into CASSIVRHSAEAFF.

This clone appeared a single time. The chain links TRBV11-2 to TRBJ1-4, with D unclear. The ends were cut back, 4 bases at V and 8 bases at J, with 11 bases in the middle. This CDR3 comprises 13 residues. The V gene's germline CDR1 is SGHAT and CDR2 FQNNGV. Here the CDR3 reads CASSSLTREKLFF. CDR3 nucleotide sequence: TGTGCCAGCAGCTCTCTAACCCGGGAAAAACTGTTTTTT. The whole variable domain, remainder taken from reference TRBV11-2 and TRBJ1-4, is EAGVAQSPRYKIIEKRQSVAFWCNPISGHATLYWYQQILGQGPKLLIQFQNNGVVDDSQLPKDRFSAERLKGVDSTLKIQPAKLEDSAVYLCASSSLTREKLFFGSGTQLSVL.

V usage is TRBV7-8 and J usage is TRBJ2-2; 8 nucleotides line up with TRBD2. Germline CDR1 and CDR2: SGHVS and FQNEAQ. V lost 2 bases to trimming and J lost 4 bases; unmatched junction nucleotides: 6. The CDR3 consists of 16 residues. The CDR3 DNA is TGTGCCAGCAGCTTACTCCGGGGGGGCGGCACCGGGGAGCTGTTTTTT. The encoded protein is CASSLLRGGGTGELFF.

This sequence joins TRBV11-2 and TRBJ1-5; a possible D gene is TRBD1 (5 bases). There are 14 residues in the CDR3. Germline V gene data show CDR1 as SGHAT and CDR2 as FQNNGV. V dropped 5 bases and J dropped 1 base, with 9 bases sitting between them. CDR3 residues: CASSPPGSNQPQHF. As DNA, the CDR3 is TGTGCCAGCAGCCCCCCAGGGAGCAATCAGCCCCAGCATTTT.

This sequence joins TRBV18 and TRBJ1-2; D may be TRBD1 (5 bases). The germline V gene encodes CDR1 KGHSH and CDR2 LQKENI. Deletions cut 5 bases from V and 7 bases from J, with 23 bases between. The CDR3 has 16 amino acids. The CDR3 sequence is CASSALTGTSNSGYTF. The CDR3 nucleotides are TGTGCCAGCTCAGCCTTAACCGGGACCTCCAATAGTGGCTACACCTTC.

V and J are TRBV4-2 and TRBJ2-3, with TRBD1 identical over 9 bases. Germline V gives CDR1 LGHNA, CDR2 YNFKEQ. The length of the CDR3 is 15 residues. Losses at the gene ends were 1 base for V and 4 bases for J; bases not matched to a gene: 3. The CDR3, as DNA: TGTGCCAGCAGCCAAGTCGGGACAGGGTCAGATACGCAGTATTTT. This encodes CASSQVGTGSDTQYF.

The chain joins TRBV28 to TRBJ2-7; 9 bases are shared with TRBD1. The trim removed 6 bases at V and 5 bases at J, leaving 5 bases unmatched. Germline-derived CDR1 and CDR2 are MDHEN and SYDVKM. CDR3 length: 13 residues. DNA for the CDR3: TGTGCCAGCAGGGACAGGGGACTGGACGAGCAGTACTTC. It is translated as CASRDRGLDEQYF.

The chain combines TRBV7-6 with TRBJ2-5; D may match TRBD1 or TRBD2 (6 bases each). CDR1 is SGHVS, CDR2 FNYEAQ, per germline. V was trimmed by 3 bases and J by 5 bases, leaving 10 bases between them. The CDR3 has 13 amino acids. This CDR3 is CASSLGAGETQYF. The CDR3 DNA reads TGTGCCAGCAGCTTGGGGGCGGGGGAGACCCAGTACTTC.